The present T cell receptor (beta chain) was sequenced within a study of metastatic and nonmetastatic thyroid tumors. Notes on the study in general: In blood and tumor, TCR beta diversity was reportedly significantly higher in malignant thyroid tumors than in benign nodules.

Concerning this clone itself: Its antigen remains unknown.

This CDR3 comprises 15 residues. The germline V gene has CDR1 LNHDA and CDR2 SQIVND (reference sequence). Trimming removed 4 bases from V and 5 bases from J; junction bases left unmatched: 6. TCRdb called clones again from the PCR reads with MiXCR. The sample lists around 4,200 clones; 30% to 40% were seen once. Patients had received no treatment of any kind before thyroid surgery. This rearrangement joins TRBV19 to TRBJ2-3, with 10 bases that match TRBD2. This receptor was obtained from a male donor with papillary thyroid cancer or a benign thyroid nodule (not recorded which). Some clones in this sample may be carry-over from other donors' samples. Input material: adjacent normal tissue. This chain's CDR3 is CASSTWTSGIDTQYF. In nucleotides, the CDR3 is TGTGCCAGTAGTACCTGGACTAGCGGCATAGATACGCAGTATTTT.